A single T cell receptor (beta chain) is shown here with its context. It was with a sample-barcoded 5' primer and a J-beta primer mix that a second PCR of about 6 to 12 cycles was run. Template switching added a 12-random-nucleotide identifier to every cDNA molecule. TCRdb re-called the 5' RACE reads through MiXCR, storing one row per CDR3 protein. This table has 780,000 or so distinct CDR3 sequences, roughly 56% appearing once. The data originate from a study of blood T cells in healthy people across ages. The CDR3 sequence is 17 residues long. V dropped 6 bases and J dropped 7; count of bases not matched to a gene: 19. The germline V gene has CDR1 MDHEN and CDR2 SYDVKM.

The receptor comes from a man aged 40-50 years in good health. The specimen was blood. The genes are TRBV28 and TRBJ1-2; TRBD1 agrees at 8 bases. CDR3: CASSPPQARDRLGGYTF. CDR3 nucleotide sequence: TGTGCCAGCAGCCCACCGCAAGCCCGGGACAGGTTAGGTGGCTACACCTTC.